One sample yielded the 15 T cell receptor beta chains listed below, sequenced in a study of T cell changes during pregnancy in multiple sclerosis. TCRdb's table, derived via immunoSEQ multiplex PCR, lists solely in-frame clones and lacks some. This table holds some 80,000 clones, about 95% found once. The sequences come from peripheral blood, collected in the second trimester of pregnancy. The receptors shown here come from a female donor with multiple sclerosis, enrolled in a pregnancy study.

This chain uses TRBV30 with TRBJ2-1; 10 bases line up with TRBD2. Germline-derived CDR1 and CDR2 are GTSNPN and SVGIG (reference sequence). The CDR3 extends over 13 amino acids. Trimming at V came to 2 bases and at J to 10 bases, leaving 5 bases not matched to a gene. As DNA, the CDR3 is TGTGCCTGGAGTCTAGCGGGAGAAGTCGAGCAGTTCTTC. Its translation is CAWSLAGEVEQFF. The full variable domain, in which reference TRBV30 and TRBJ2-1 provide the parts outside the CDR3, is SQTIHQWPATLVQPVGSPLSLECTVEGTSNPNLYWYRQAAGRGLQLLFYSVGIGQISSEVPQNLSASRPQDRQFILSSKKLLLSDSGFYLCAWSLAGEVEQFFGPGTRLTVL.

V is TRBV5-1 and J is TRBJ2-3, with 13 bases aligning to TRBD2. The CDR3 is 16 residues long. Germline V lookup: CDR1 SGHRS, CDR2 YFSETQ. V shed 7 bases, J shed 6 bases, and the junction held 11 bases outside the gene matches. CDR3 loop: CASGSGLAGERDTQYF. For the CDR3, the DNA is TGCGCCAGCGGGAGCGGACTAGCGGGAGAACGGGATACGCAGTATTTT.

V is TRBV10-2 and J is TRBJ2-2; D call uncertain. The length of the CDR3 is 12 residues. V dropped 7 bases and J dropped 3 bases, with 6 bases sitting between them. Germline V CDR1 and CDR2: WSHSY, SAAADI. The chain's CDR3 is CASTRDTGELFF. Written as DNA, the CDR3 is TGCGCCAGCACCCGGGACACCGGGGAGCTGTTTTTT.

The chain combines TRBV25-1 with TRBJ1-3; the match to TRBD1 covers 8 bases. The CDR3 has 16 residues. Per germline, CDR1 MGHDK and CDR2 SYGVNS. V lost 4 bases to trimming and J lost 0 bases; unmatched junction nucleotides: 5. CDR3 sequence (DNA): TGTGCCAGCAGTGCCCGACAGGGGCCCTCTGGAAACACCATATATTTT. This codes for CASSARQGPSGNTIYF.

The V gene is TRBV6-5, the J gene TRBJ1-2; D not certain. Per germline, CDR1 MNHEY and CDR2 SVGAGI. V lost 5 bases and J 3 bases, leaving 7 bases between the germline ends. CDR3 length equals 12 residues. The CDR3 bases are TGTGCCAGCAGTAAGAGCGACTATGGCTACACCTTC. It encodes CASSKSDYGYTF.

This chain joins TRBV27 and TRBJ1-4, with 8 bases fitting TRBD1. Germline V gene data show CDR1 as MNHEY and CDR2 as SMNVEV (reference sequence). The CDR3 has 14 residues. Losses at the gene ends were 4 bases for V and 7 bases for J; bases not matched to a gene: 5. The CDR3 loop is CASSWTGSFEKLFF. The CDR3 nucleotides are TGTGCCAGCAGTTGGACAGGGTCGTTTGAAAAACTGTTTTTT. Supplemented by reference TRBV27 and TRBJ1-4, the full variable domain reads EAQVTQNPRYLITVTGKKLTVTCSQNMNHEYMSWYRQDPGLGLRQIYYSMNVEVTDKGDVPEGYKVSRKEKRNFPLILESPSPNQTSLYFCASSWTGSFEKLFFGSGTQLSVL.

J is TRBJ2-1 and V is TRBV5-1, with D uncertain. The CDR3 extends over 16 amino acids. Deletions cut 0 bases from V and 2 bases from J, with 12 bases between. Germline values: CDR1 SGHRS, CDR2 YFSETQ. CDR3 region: CASSLGAFPTYNEQFF. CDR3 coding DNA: TGCGCCAGCAGCTTGGGCGCATTCCCAACCTACAATGAGCAGTTCTTC.

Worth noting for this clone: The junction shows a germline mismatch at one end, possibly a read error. This CDR3 reads CASAQLFSCF. DNA of the CDR3: TGTGCCAGCGCACAGCTTTTCTCCTGCTTC. The genes are TRBV2 and TRBJ1-2; D unresolved. Per the germline V gene, CDR1 is SNHLY and CDR2 is FYNNEI. The CDR3 covers 10 residues.

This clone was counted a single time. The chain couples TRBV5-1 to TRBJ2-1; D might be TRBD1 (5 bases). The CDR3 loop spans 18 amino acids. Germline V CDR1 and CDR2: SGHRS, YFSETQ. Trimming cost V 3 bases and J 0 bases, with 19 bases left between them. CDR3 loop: CASSSPALDKDSYNEQFF. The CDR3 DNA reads TGCGCCAGCAGCTCGCCCGCCCTGGACAAAGACTCCTACAATGAGCAGTTCTTC.

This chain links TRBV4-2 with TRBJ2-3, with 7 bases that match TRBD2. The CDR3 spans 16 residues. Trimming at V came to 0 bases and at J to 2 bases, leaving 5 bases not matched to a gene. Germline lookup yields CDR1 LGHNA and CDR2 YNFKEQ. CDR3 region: CASSQDYRGDTDTQYF. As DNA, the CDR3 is TGTGCCAGCAGCCAAGACTACCGGGGGGACACAGATACGCAGTATTTT.

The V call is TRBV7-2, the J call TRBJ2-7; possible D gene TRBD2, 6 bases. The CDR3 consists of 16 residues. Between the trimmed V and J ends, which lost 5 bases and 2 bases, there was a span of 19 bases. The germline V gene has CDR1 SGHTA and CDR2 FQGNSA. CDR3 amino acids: CASSLSGPPGTYEQYF. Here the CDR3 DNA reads TGTGCCAGCAGCCTTAGCGGCCCCCCAGGGACCTACGAGCAGTACTTC.

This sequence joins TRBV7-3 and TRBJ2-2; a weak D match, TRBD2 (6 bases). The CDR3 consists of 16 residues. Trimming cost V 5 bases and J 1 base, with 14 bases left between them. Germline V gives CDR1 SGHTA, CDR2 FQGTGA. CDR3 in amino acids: CASSPGRGRNTGELFF. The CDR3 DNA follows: TGTGCCAGCAGCCCCGGGAGAGGGCGGAACACCGGGGAGCTGTTTTTT.

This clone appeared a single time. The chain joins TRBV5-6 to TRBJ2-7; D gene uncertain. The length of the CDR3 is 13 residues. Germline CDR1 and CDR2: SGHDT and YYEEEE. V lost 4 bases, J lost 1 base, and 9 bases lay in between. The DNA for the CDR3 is TGTGCCAGCAGCCTTCTAATATCCTACGAGCAGTACTTC. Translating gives CASSLLISYEQYF.

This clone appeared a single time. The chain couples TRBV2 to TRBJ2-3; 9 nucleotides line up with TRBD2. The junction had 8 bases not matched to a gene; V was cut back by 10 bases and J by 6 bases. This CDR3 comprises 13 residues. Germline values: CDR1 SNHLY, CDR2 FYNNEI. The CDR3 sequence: CANPSGTTDTQYF. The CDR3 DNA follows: TGTGCCAACCCTAGCGGGACTACGGATACGCAGTATTTT.

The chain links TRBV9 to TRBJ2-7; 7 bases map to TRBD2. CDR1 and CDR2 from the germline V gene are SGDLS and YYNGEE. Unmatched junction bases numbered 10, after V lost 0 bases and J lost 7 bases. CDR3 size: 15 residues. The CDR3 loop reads CASSVEATSSGEQYF. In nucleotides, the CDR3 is TGTGCCAGCAGCGTAGAAGCGACTAGCTCGGGGGAGCAGTACTTC.